The sequence of this TCR beta chain was determined in a study of control samples from healthy donors and cancer patients. Germline values: CDR1 SGHTA, CDR2 FQGNSA. Trimming stripped 4 bases from V and 12 bases from J, with 16 bases between. The CDR3 is made up of 13 amino acids. Measured with immunoSEQ multiplex PCR; TCRdb has only the in-frame clones, and not every one. Counted here are 90,000 to 100,000 clones, 79% occurring once; the ten biggest clones make up roughly 10%. The chain employs TRBV7-2 and TRBJ2-1; no firm D call. Sequencing used blood. The TCR was taken from a woman aged 25 to 39 in good health. CDR3 coding DNA: TGTGCCAGCAGCTACGAGTCCCTATTGGGGCAGTTCTTC. Translating gives CASSYESLLGQFF.